The clone carrying this TCR beta chain was seen a few times. Its antigen remains unknown. The source of the sample is a study of cytomegalovirus exposure and HLA in healthy donors. Regarding the study as a whole: Later analysis showed most CMV-associated TCR beta chains appearing HLA-restricted. There were reportedly fewer N-insertions in an Asian-associated ancestry cluster than the roughly 700-donor mean, in a later analysis.

The germline V gene encodes CDR1 SGHRS and CDR2 YFSETQ. The trim removed 4 bases at V and 3 bases at J, leaving 9 bases unmatched. The CDR3 consists of 16 residues. Primers for the PCR totalled 60 Vbeta and 13 Jbeta. The assay was immunoSEQ multiplex PCR, and TCRdb's table has in-frame clones only and misses some. The profile shows around 170,000 clones, 82% of them singletons. The chain carries TRBV5-1 and TRBJ2-3; 9 bases line up with TRBD1. This clonotype was obtained from a man aged 40-49 years in good health and CMV-seronegative. Specimen: PBMCs. This chain's CDR3 is CASSVSTGGRTDTQYF. CDR3 bases: TGCGCCAGCAGCGTGTCGACAGGGGGTAGAACAGATACGCAGTATTTT.